Listed below are T cell receptor beta chains from one sample, sequenced in a study of glioma-infiltrating T cells. MiXCR, applied by TCRdb to the multiplex PCR reads, yields one record per CDR3 protein. The table has about 180,000 distinct CDR3 sequences, about 40% seen once. The specimen was glioma tissue, nonneoplastic brain tissue, or PBMCs (not recorded which). The receptor source for this set is a human donor with low-grade glioma or glioblastoma, undergoing nonglioma brain surgery, or in good health (not recorded which). The CDR3 runs from the conserved cysteine through the conserved F or W. D genes are given only for firm matches. Expanded clones get a size class; other rows say once, few or many, or leave the size out.

TRBV18,.,TRBJ2-1,.,14,CASSPQLSHNEQFF
TRBV10-3,TRBD2,TRBJ2-3,.,16,CAIISGPSGVTDTQYF
TRBV27,.,TRBJ2-3,many,12,CASSFHRDTQYF
TRBV6-5,.,TRBJ2-1,many,13,CASSYRGDNEQFF
TRBV7-9,.,TRBJ2-1,.,15,CASSLPRQAYNEQFF
TRBV28,.,TRBJ2-3,many,13,CASSSGNGDTQYF
TRBV27,.,TRBJ2-5,many,16,CASSSPGRGSQETQYF
TRBV2,TRBD2,TRBJ2-2,few,17,CASLEHGLAENTGELFF
TRBV27,TRBD2,TRBJ2-3,many,15,CASSLYAGGTDTQYF
TRBV18,.,TRBJ2-7,few,14,CASSRDGSSYEQYF
TRBV29-1,.,TRBJ1-2,.,12,CSTRDRTECYTF
TRBV6-2/TRBV6-3,.,TRBJ2-2,.,19,CAIRKSSAPNWMVTGELFF
TRBV29-1,.,TRBJ1-4,.,14,CSVEDRGEVRKLFF
TRBV2,TRBD1,TRBJ1-2,few,16,CASSAGQGAKDYGYTF
TRBV16,TRBD1,TRBJ2-7,.,13,CAGSQDRVGEQYF
TRBV27,TRBD2,TRBJ2-5,many,14,CASSRAGGGETQYF
TRBV19,.,TRBJ2-5,.,15,CASKVQDVSQETQYF
TRBV11-2,.,TRBJ2-3,many,16,CASSLDQAGSTDTQYF
TRBV7-6,.,TRBJ2-2,few,16,CASSPPRQLNTGELFF
TRBV11-2,.,TRBJ2-3,.,15,CASSLDSSVGYTQYF
TRBV28,.,TRBJ1-2,many,13,CASSPAGGPGYTF
TRBV29-1,.,TRBJ2-2,few,14,CSVGVSLNTGELFF
TRBV19,TRBD1,TRBJ2-7,many,15,CASSITGTAGREQYF
TRBV4-2,.,TRBJ2-2,few,17,CASSRQPGPESTGELFF
TRBV2,.,TRBJ1-5,few,13,CASTAGINQPQHF
TRBV7-9,.,TRBJ2-7,.,16,CASSLSGGPRSYEQCF
TRBV28,.,TRBJ1-5,.,14,CASSLQRENQPQHF
TRBV20-1,.,TRBJ2-1,many,15,CSAKGGPSGYNEQFF
TRBV3-1,.,TRBJ1-3,.,15,CASSRNTRAGNTIYF
TRBV12-5,.,TRBJ1-1,many,11,CASGLRTEAFF
TRBV5-1,TRBD1,TRBJ2-7,.,17,CASSLFPPTGKNYEQYF
TRBV5-4,TRBD2,TRBJ2-1,.,16,CASSLVGGRAGNEQSF
TRBV19,TRBD1,TRBJ2-1,many,14,CASSTGNSYNEQFF
TRBV7-6,.,TRBJ1-3,.,16,CPSSSRTAGRGNTIYF
TRBV4-1,.,TRBJ2-1,.,18,CASSHIRTLPRGGHEQFF
TRBV20-1,.,TRBJ1-1,once,14,CGATYRVGTTESFF
TRBV4-1,TRBD2,TRBJ2-1,many,16,CASSQVRLAVYNEQFF
TRBV6-1,.,TRBJ1-1,.,16,CASSHPQGLTNTEAFF
TRBV7-3,.,TRBJ2-2,few,14,CASSLIPGSGELFF
TRBV12-3/TRBV12-4,TRBD1,TRBJ1-1,.,15,CASSTGTGDATEAFF
TRBV7-2,TRBD1,TRBJ1-1,many,14,CASSLGGGQGEAFF
TRBV20-1,TRBD2,TRBJ2-5,many,13,CSARPGLQETQYF
TRBV6-1,.,TRBJ1-1,.,15,CASSVKPLKNTEAFF
TRBV28,.,TRBJ2-1,many,16,CASSLVPSSTYNEQFF
TRBV2,.,TRBJ2-3,many,13,CASSSDRIDTQYF
TRBV7-8,.,TRBJ2-5,many,14,CASSLSRVGETQYF
TRBV24-1,TRBD1,TRBJ2-1,.,15,CATSDRDRGHNEQFF
TRBV9,TRBD2,TRBJ2-1,.,18,CASSEGTSGIYPYNEQFF
TRBV6-1,TRBD2,TRBJ2-1,many,14,CASRDGGAYNEQFF
TRBV24-1,.,TRBJ2-1,few,15,CATSVGYQTDNEQFF
TRBV6-1,TRBD2,TRBJ2-1,many,19,CASSSPALLAGGLYNEQFF
TRBV7-2,TRBD2,TRBJ2-3,many,16,CASSPVAGGVTDTQYF